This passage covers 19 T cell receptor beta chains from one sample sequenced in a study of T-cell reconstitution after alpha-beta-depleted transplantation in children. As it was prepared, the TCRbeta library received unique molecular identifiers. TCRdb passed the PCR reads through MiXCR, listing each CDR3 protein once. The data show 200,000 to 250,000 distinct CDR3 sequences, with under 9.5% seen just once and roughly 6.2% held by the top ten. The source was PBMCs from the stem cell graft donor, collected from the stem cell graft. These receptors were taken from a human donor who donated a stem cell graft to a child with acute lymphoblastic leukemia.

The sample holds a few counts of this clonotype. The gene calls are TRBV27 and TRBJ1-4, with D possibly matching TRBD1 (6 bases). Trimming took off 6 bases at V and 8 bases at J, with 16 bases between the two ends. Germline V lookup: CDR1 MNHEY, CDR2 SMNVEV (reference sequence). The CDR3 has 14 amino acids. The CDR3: CASSPDRRNEKLFF. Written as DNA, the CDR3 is TGTGCCAGCAGCCCCGACAGGCGGAACGAAAAACTGTTTTTT.

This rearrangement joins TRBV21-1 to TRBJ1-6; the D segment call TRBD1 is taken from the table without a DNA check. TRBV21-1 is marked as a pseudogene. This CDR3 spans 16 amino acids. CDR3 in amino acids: CASPTFNRAGNSPLHF. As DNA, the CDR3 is TGTGCCAGCCCCACCTTTAACAGGGCCGGCAATTCACCCCTCCACTTT.

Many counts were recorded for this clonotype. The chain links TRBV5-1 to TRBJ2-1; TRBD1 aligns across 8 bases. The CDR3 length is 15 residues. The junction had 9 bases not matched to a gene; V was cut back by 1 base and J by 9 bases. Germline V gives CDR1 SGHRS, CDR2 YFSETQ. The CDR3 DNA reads TGCGCCAGCAGCTTGTTGGGACAGGTCGTCGGTGAGCAGTTCTTC. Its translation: CASSLLGQVVGEQFF.

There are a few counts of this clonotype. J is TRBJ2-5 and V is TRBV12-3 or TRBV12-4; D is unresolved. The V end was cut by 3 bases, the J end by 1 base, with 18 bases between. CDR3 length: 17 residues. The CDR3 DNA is TGTGCCAGCAGTTTCCGTCCGTCTGGTCAGCCCCAAGAGACCCAGTACTTC. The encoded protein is CASSFRPSGQPQETQYF.

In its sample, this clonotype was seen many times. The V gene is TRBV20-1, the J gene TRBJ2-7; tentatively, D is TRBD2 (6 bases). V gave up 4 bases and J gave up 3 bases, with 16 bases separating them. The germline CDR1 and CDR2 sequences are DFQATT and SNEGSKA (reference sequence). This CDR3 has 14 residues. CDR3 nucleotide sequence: TGCAGTGCTACGAGACTAGTATTAGGCTACGAGCAGTACTTC. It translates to CSATRLVLGYEQYF.

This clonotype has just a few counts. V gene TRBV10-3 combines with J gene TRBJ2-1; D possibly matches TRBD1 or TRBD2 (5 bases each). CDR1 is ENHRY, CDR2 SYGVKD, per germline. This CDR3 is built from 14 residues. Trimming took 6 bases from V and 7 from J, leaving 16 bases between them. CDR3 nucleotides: TGTGCCATCAGCCCCCCTTGGGGGTTTAATGAGCAGTTCTTC. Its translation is CAISPPWGFNEQFF.

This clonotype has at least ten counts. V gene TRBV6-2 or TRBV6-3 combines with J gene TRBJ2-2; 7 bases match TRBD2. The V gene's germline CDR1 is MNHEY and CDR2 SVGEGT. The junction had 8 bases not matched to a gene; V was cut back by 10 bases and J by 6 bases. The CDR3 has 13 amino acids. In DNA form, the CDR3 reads TGTGCCACCGATGTACGGGGGGCCGGGGAGCTGTTTTTT. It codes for CATDVRGAGELFF.

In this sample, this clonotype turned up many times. The CDR3 here is CASSTGQVNTGELFF. CDR3 nucleotide sequence: TGTGCCAGCAGCACGGGACAGGTGAACACCGGGGAGCTGTTTTTT. The chain uses TRBV5-4 and TRBJ2-2; 8 bases fit TRBD1. Germline values: CDR1 SGHNT, CDR2 YYREEE (reference sequence). The V segment lost 4 bases and the J segment 1 base; nucleotides outside the gene matches: 3. The CDR3 runs to 15 residues.

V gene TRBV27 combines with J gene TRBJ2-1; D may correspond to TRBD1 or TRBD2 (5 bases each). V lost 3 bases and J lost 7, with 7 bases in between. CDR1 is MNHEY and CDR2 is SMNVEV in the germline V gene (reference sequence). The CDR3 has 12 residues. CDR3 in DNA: TGTGCCAGCAGTTTTTGGGGGAATGAGCAGTTCTTC. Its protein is CASSFWGNEQFF.

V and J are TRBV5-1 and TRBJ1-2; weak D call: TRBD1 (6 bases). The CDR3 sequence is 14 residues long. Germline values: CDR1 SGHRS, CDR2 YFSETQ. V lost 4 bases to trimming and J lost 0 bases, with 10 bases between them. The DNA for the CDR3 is TGCGCCAGCAGCCTTGGACAGCCTAACTATGGCTACACCTTC. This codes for CASSLGQPNYGYTF.

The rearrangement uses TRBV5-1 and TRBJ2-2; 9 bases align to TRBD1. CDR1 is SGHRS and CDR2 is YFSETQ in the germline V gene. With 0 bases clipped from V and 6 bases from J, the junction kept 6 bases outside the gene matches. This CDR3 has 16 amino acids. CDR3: CASSLVGQGDSGELFF. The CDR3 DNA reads TGCGCCAGCAGCTTGGTGGGACAGGGAGATTCCGGGGAGCTGTTTTTT.

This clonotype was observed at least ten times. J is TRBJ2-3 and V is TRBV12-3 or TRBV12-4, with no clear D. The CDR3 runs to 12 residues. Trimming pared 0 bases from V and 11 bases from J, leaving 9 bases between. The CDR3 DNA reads TGTGCCAGCAGTTTAGCCCCCAGCCTGCAGTATTTT. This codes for CASSLAPSLQYF.

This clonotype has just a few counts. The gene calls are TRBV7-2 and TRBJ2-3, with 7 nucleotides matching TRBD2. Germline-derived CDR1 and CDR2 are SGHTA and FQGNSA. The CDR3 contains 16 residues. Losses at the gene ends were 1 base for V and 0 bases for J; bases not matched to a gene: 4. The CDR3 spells CASSLGLRGSTDTQYF. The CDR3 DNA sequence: TGTGCCAGCAGCTTAGGCTTGCGGGGGAGCACAGATACGCAGTATTTT. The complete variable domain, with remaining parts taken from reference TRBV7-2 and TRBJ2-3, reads GAGVSQSPSNKVTEKGKDVELRCDPISGHTALYWYRQSLGQGLEFLIYFQGNSAPDKSGLPSDRFSAERTGGSVSTLTIQRTQQEDSAVYLCASSLGLRGSTDTQYFGPGTRLTVL.

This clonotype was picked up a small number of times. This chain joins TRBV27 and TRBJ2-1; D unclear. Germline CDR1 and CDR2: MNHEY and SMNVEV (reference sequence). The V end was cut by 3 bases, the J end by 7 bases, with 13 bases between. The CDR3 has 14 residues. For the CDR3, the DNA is TGTGCCAGCAGTTTGGTTCCCAGGATGAATGAGCAGTTCTTC. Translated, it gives CASSLVPRMNEQFF.

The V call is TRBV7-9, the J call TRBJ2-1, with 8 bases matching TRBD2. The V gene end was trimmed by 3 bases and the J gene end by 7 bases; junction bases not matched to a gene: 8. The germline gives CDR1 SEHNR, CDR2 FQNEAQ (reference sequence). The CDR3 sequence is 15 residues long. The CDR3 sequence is CASSFRAGVWNEQFF. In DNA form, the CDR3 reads TGTGCCAGCAGCTTTCGAGCGGGGGTTTGGAATGAGCAGTTCTTC.

The CDR3 nucleotides read TGTGCCAGCAGCCCGGACCGGAGGGCCGGGGAGCTGTTTTTT. The encoded protein is CASSPDRRAGELFF. This sequence joins TRBV13 and TRBJ2-2; D possibly corresponds to TRBD2 (6 bases). Germline V gene sequence: CDR1 PRHDT, CDR2 FYEKMQ (reference sequence). This CDR3 comprises 14 residues. The V and J ends lost 5 bases and 6 bases respectively, with 13 bases between them.

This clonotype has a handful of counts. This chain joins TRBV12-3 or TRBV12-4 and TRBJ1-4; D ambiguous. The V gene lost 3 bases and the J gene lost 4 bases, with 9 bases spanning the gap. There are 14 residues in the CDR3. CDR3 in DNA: TGTGCCAGCAGTTTCTCGCTCAGTAATGAAAAACTGTTTTTT. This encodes CASSFSLSNEKLFF.

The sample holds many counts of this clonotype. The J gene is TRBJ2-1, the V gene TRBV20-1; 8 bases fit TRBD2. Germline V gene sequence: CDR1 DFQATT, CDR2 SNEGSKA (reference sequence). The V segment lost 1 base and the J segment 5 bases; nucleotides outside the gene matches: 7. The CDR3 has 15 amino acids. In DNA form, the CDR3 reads TGCAGTGCTAGAGGGGAGCGGGGGCCGAACAATGAGCAGTTCTTC. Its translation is CSARGERGPNNEQFF.

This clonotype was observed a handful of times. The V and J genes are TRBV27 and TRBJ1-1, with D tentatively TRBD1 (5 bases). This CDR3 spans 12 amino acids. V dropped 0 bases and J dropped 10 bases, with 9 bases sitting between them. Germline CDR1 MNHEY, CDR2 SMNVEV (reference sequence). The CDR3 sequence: CASSLSGGRAFF. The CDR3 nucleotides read TGTGCCAGCAGTTTATCGGGGGGGAGAGCTTTCTTT.